This T cell receptor (beta chain) came from a study of untreated major depressive disorder. This clone was picked up a small number of times. All participants were of European descent. No psychiatric drugs, including antidepressants, for at least 8 weeks beforehand. Donors lacked major illness, comorbidities, regular medication, drug use, or heavy drinking. Typically around 94% of enriched cells were CD4+. Profiling relied on immunoSEQ multiplex PCR, and the TCRdb table lists in-frame clones only, not all of them. The sample includes about 20,000 clones, about 92% of them seen just once. Source material: CD4+ T cells from PBMCs. The clonotype originates from a woman aged 40 to 49 with major depressive disorder.

The CDR3 sequence: CASRVGDYGYTF. In DNA, the CDR3 is TGTGCCAGTAGGGTAGGGGACTATGGCTACACCTTC. This chain connects TRBV10-3 to TRBJ1-2; possible D gene TRBD1, 5 bases. The V end was cut by 10 bases, the J end by 3 bases, with 12 bases between. The length of the CDR3 is 12 residues. Germline CDR1 reads ENHRY; CDR2 reads SYGVKD.